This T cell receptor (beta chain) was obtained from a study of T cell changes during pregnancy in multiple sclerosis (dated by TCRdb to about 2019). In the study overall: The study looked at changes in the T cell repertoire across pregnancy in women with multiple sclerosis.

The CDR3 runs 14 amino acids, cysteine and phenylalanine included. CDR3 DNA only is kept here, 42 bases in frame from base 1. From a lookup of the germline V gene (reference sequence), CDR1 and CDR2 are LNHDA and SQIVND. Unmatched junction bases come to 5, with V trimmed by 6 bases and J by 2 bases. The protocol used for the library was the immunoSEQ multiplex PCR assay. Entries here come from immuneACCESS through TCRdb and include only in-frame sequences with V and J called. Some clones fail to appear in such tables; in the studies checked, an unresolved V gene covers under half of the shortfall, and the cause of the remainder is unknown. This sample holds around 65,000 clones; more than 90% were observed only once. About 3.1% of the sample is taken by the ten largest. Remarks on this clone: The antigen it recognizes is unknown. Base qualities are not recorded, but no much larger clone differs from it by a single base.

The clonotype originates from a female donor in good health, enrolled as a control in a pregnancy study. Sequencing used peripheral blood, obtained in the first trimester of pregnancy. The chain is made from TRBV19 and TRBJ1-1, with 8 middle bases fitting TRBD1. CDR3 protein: CASRTGELNTEAFF. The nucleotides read TGTGCCAGTAGGACAGGGGAGCTAAACACTGAAGCTTTCTTT.